Listed here is a single T cell receptor (beta chain). Its cognate antigen is unknown. The read terminates 3 residues ahead of where the CDR3 ends, so the germline J gene completes it. The source of the sample is a study of T cell clonality in common variable immunodeficiency. The ends lost 5 bases at V and 3 bases at J; junction bases unmatched: 11. CDR1 is GTSNPN and CDR2 is SVGIG in the germline V gene (reference sequence). CDR3 length equals 15 residues. Findings and caveats of the study: CVID subjects showed higher TCRbeta clonality than healthy controls. Common variable immunodeficiency TCR beta sequences reportedly had fewer deletions and N-nucleotide insertions.

Clones were read by immunoSEQ multiplex PCR, and TCRdb kept only the in-frame ones, dropping some. The sample was found to contain 30,000 to 40,000 clones, and every one recurs. This chain connects TRBV30 to TRBJ2-7, with 9 nucleotides matching TRBD1. This sequence originates from a human donor with common variable immunodeficiency. The sample was peripheral blood mononuclear cells. The CDR3 loop is CAWDSREDRGYEQYF. The sequenced part of the CDR3 DNA is TGTGCCTGGGACTCTAGGGAGGACAGGGGCTACGAG.